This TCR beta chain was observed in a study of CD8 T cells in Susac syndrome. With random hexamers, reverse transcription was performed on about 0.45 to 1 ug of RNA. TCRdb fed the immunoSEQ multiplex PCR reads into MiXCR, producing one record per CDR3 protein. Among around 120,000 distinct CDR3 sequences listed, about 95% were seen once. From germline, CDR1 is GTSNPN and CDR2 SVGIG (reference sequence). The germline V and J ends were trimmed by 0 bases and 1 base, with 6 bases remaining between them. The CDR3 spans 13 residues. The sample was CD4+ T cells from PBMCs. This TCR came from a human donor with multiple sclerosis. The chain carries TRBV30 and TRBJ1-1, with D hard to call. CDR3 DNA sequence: TGTGCCTGGAGTGTACGGGGGAACACTGAAGCTTTCTTT. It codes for CAWSVRGNTEAFF.